Reported below is one T cell receptor (beta chain). No cognate antigen has been identified for it. Base qualities are not at hand, and no much larger clone is one base apart. The immunoSEQ Assay was used to sequence TCR beta CDR3 regions from DNA. In the paper's pipeline: To compute T cell density, TCR beta template counts were normalized to usable DNA, which was estimated by amplifying housekeeping genes. Richness was estimated with the preseqR package, extrapolating to 400,000 templates for PBMC samples and 120,000 templates for tissue samples. Clonality was defined by subtracting Pielou's evenness from one. To identify tissue-enriched TCRs, differential abundance testing was run on productive amino-acid clonotypes with a minimum total count of 5 and an alpha of 0.1. The Jaccard Index and the Morisita Overlap Index were used to measure repertoire overlap between compartments. TCR beta CDR3s were clustered by GLIPH together with public tetramer-defined viral CDR3s, and at least three viral sequences plus V-gene enrichment were required for viral motifs. What TCRdb holds here is the immuneACCESS table cut down to in-frame rearrangements. Part of the clones is not present; checked against another copy, under half of the missing clones reflect an unresolved V gene, and the others are unexplained. The DNA gave D and trimming, while V, J and clone size come from that table. In all, the sample holds about 45,000 clones, and about four fifths of those were seen once. The ten biggest clones cover 17% of the sample.

This record comes from a study of T cells in localized non-small cell lung cancer (dated by TCRdb to 2019 to 2021). About the study as a whole: T cell repertoires of 236 early-stage NSCLC patients were analyzed, with tumors being compared against uninvolved tumor-adjacent lungs. Of the NSCLC patients, around 140 were male and approximately 97 were female, and the mean age was around 70 years. All 240 or so NSCLC patients in the cohort were treatment-naive and had localized lung tumors that were resected. The study at large found these results: The highest T cell clonality was observed in uninvolved tumor-adjacent lung, where clonality exceeded that of tumor, suggesting that antigenic responses were more focused in uninvolved tumor-adjacent lung. A median of 57 of the top 100 tumor clones turned up in the paired uninvolved adjacent lung, and 25 to 30 of those clones also ranked among the top 100 of that same adjacent lung. Longer overall survival was associated with higher blood T cell density, whereas shorter survival was associated with higher adjacent-lung clonality. Because multi-region sequencing of the tumors was not done, intratumor heterogeneity could not be ruled out. Because the study design was exploratory, TCR variables were selected using unadjusted p-values without false-discovery rate correction.

At diagnosis, peripheral blood, uninvolved tumor-adjacent lung and tumor were collected and were preserved as a mix of fresh-frozen and FFPE material. For TCR repertoire profiling, the blood samples were analyzed as peripheral blood mononuclear cells. The CDR3 has 16 amino acids, counting the end cysteine and phenylalanine. Just CDR3 DNA is preserved here, 48 bases in frame from base 1. The CDR1 and CDR2 encoded by the germline V gene are SGHTA and FQGTGA. Relative to germline, V is missing 0 bases and J is missing 5 bases, with 3 bases of the junction outside any gene match. The sequencing used peripheral blood mononuclear cells, collected before any cancer treatment. The sequence joins TRBV7-3 to TRBJ2-1; TRBD2 agrees with 11 junctional bases. This sequence originates from a man between 35 and 75 years old with stage III lung adenocarcinoma. The DNA is as follows: TGTGCCAGCAGCTTAACGTTGGGACTAGCGGACAATGAGCAGTTCTTC. This gives the protein CASSLTLGLADNEQFF. The full variable domain, with segments outside the CDR3 supplied by the reference TRBV7-3 and TRBJ2-1 proteins, appears as GAGVSQTPSNKVTEKGKYVELRCDPISGHTALYWYRQSLGQGPEFLIYFQGTGAADDSGLPNDRFFAVRPEGSVSTLKIQRTERGDSAVYLCASSLTLGLADNEQFFGPGTRLTVL.